These 32 T cell receptor beta chains share one sample of origin, sequenced in a study of CD8 T cells in Susac syndrome. The RNA input was roughly 0.45 to 1 ug, and it was reverse transcribed with random hexamers. TCRdb called the immunoSEQ multiplex PCR reads again in MiXCR, with one record for every CDR3 protein. The sample comprises approximately 190,000 distinct CDR3 sequences, about 95% of which are singletons, and about 0.17% rests with the top ten. Sequenced sample: CD8+ T cells from PBMCs. All receptors derive from a human donor with Susac syndrome.

The V and J genes are TRBV23-1 and TRBJ1-5, with D tentatively TRBD1 (6 bases). TRBV23-1 is given ORF status, its function remaining uncertain. The CDR3 consists of 17 residues. Trimming removed 6 bases at V and 3 bases at J, with 21 bases between. CDR3 sequence (DNA): TGCGCCAGCAGATTACCACACCGGGACAAACCCAATCAGCCCCAGCATTTT. As protein: CASRLPHRDKPNQPQHF.

The V gene is TRBV7-2, the J gene TRBJ2-3; D is unresolved. Per the germline V gene, CDR1 is SGHTA and CDR2 is FQGNSA. There are 15 residues in the CDR3. V gave up 2 bases and J gave up 3 bases, with 12 bases separating them. The CDR3 DNA follows: TGTGCCAGCAGCTTAACCCAACTACTTACAGATACGCAGTATTTT. Translation: CASSLTQLLTDTQYF. The full variable domain, its missing parts supplied by reference TRBV7-2 and TRBJ2-3, is GAGVSQSPSNKVTEKGKDVELRCDPISGHTALYWYRQSLGQGLEFLIYFQGNSAPDKSGLPSDRFSAERTGGSVSTLTIQRTQQEDSAVYLCASSLTQLLTDTQYFGPGTRLTVL.

V usage is TRBV13 and J usage is TRBJ1-2; TRBD1 is a possible D gene (6 bases). CDR1 is PRHDT and CDR2 is FYEKMQ in the germline V gene (reference sequence). Trimming took 1 base from V and 2 from J, leaving 14 bases between them. The length of the CDR3 is 16 residues. CDR3 residues: CASSLAPDRANYGYTF. Here the CDR3 DNA reads TGTGCCAGCAGCTTAGCTCCGGACAGAGCAAACTATGGCTACACCTTC.

The chain employs TRBV4-1 and TRBJ1-6, with a weak D call TRBD1 (6 bases). The ends were cut back, 2 bases at V and 8 bases at J, with 16 bases in the middle. The germline CDR1 and CDR2 sequences are MGHRA and YSYEKL. The CDR3 is made up of 16 amino acids. Here the CDR3 reads CASSQRQGTIDSPLHF. The CDR3 DNA reads TGCGCCAGCAGCCAAAGGCAGGGGACAATAGATTCACCCCTCCACTTT.

This clonotype was seen only once. The rearrangement joins TRBV7-9 to TRBJ2-3; the D is unclear. V lost 5 bases, J lost 2 bases, and 14 bases lay in between. From germline, CDR1 is SEHNR and CDR2 FQNEAQ (reference sequence). The length of the CDR3 is 15 residues. The CDR3 sequence: CASSAATSATDTQYF. CDR3 sequence (DNA): TGTGCCAGCAGCGCAGCCACTTCCGCCACAGATACGCAGTATTTT.

The chain has TRBV11-2 and TRBJ2-1; the D is unclear. The CDR3 extends over 13 amino acids. V lost 1 base, J lost 10 bases, and 11 bases lay in between. Germline V gene lookup returns CDR1 SGHAT and CDR2 FQNNGV. CDR3 in amino acids: CASSLVVRREQFF. The CDR3, as DNA: TGTGCCAGCAGCTTAGTAGTTCGGCGGGAGCAGTTCTTC.

V and J are TRBV13 and TRBJ1-2, with a possible D match to TRBD1 (6 bases). This CDR3 has 14 residues. V was cut by 0 bases and J by 10 bases, with 15 bases left in between. In germline, CDR1 is PRHDT, CDR2 FYEKMQ (reference sequence). The CDR3 region is CASSLGGSGDDYTF. CDR3 coding DNA: TGTGCCAGCAGCTTAGGGGGGTCAGGGGACGACTACACCTTC.

This chain connects TRBV5-1 to TRBJ2-7, with D possibly matching TRBD2 (5 bases). CDR1 and CDR2 from the germline V gene are SGHRS and YFSETQ. V was shortened by 1 base and J by 3 bases, with 11 bases between the two germline ends. CDR3 size: 14 residues. This CDR3 reads CASSLSDSDYEQYF. CDR3 DNA: TGCGCCAGCAGCTTGTCGGACTCCGACTACGAGCAGTACTTC. The entire variable domain, with the rest obtained from reference TRBV5-1 and TRBJ2-7, is as follows: KAGVTQTPRYLIKTRGQQVTLSCSPISGHRSVSWYQQTPGQGLQFLFEYFSETQRNKGNFPGRFSGRQFSNSRSEMNVSTLELGDSALYLCASSLSDSDYEQYFGPGTRLTVT.

This clonotype has only one observation. The chain is built from TRBV19 and TRBJ1-3; no reliable D call. CDR3 length equals 15 residues. The V and J ends lost 3 bases and 0 bases respectively, with 9 bases between them. The germline V gene encodes CDR1 LNHDA and CDR2 SQIVND (reference sequence). CDR3 region: CASSIGRSSGNTIYF. CDR3 in DNA: TGTGCCAGTAGTATCGGACGGAGCTCTGGAAACACCATATATTTT.

The V gene is TRBV2, the J gene TRBJ1-4, with D uncertain. V was cut by 1 base and J by 0 bases, with 6 bases left in between. The CDR3 totals 15 residues. CDR1 and CDR2 (germline): SNHLY, FYNNEI. This chain's CDR3 is CASSEGTTTNEKLFF. The CDR3, as DNA: TGTGCCAGCAGTGAAGGGACTACAACTAATGAAAAACTGTTTTTT.

The gene calls are TRBV24-1 and TRBJ2-1; 8 bases line up with TRBD1. This CDR3 is 11 amino acids long. CDR1 and CDR2 (germline): KGHDR, SFDVKD. After removal of 10 bases from V and 7 bases from J, the junction contained 2 bases not matched to a gene. The CDR3 DNA reads TGTGCCACAAGGACAGGGAATGAGCAGTTCTTC. Translation: CATRTGNEQFF.

The chain uses TRBV7-9 and TRBJ2-3; 11 nucleotides align to TRBD2. There are 16 residues in the CDR3. With 4 bases clipped from V and 6 bases from J, the junction kept 9 bases outside the gene matches. Germline V gene lookup returns CDR1 SEHNR and CDR2 FQNEAQ (reference sequence). The CDR3 sequence is CASSSFVLAGGDTQYF. CDR3 bases: TGTGCCAGCAGCTCCTTCGTGCTAGCGGGGGGTGATACGCAGTATTTT.

The genes are TRBV12-3 or TRBV12-4 and TRBJ2-5; 11 nucleotides line up with TRBD2. This CDR3 region has 16 residues. Trimming took 5 bases from V and 1 from J; bases not matched to a gene: 6. CDR3: CASSIGLAGPQETQYF. Written as DNA, the CDR3 is TGTGCCAGCAGTATAGGACTAGCGGGCCCCCAAGAGACCCAGTACTTC.

The V gene is TRBV2, the J gene TRBJ2-7; 14 nucleotides match TRBD2. Germline V gene sequence: CDR1 SNHLY, CDR2 FYNNEI. After removal of 4 bases from V and 4 bases from J, the junction contained 6 bases not matched to a gene. The CDR3 spans 16 residues. The CDR3 is CASSGRRTSGRYEQYF. The CDR3 DNA sequence: TGTGCCAGCAGTGGCCGCCGGACTAGCGGGAGGTACGAGCAGTACTTC.

The V and J genes are TRBV2 and TRBJ1-1, with D unresolved. The CDR3 runs 15 residues. Germline V gene sequence: CDR1 SNHLY, CDR2 FYNNEI. With 0 bases removed from V and 0 bases from J, the gap between germline ends came to 8 bases. In DNA, the CDR3 is TGTGCCAGCAGTGAAGCTGGACCCATGAACACTGAAGCTTTCTTT. Its protein is CASSEAGPMNTEAFF.

The gene calls are TRBV7-9 and TRBJ2-7, with 7 bases aligning to TRBD2. This CDR3 comprises 14 residues. V gave up 5 bases and J gave up 6 bases; unmatched junction bases: 10. Germline assignment: CDR1 SEHNR and CDR2 FQNEAQ (reference sequence). The CDR3 nucleotides read TGTGCCAGCAGCATTGGCGCGGGAGTAGGCGAGCAGTACTTC. As protein: CASSIGAGVGEQYF.

CDR3 amino acids: CAWTSGRGHEQYF. CDR3 DNA: TGTGCCTGGACGTCAGGAAGGGGCCACGAGCAGTACTTC. This chain uses TRBV30 with TRBJ2-7, with a weak D call TRBD1 (5 bases). Germline V gene data show CDR1 as GTSNPN and CDR2 as SVGIG (reference sequence). This CDR3 is 13 amino acids long. V lost 4 bases and J lost 5, with 15 bases in between. The complete variable domain, with remaining parts taken from reference TRBV30 and TRBJ2-7, reads SQTIHQWPATLVQPVGSPLSLECTVEGTSNPNLYWYRQAAGRGLQLLFYSVGIGQISSEVPQNLSASRPQDRQFILSSKKLLLSDSGFYLCAWTSGRGHEQYFGPGTRLTVT.

The rearrangement uses TRBV28 and TRBJ1-5; TRBD1 is a possible D gene (6 bases). Germline lookup yields CDR1 MDHEN and CDR2 SYDVKM. CDR3 size: 21 residues. Deletions cut 5 bases from V and 0 bases from J, with 29 bases between. The CDR3: CASSPWILTGSSQYSNQPQHF. DNA of the CDR3: TGTGCCAGCAGTCCATGGATCCTGACAGGATCATCACAATATAGCAATCAGCCCCAGCATTTT.

The chain has TRBV13 and TRBJ1-1; possibly TRBD1 for D (5 bases). The CDR3 runs to 16 residues. Germline V CDR1 and CDR2: PRHDT, FYEKMQ (reference sequence). V was clipped by 3 bases and J by 2 bases, with 16 bases between them. CDR3 loop: CASSLGLRGRNTEAFF. Here the CDR3 DNA reads TGTGCCAGCAGCTTGGGGCTGCGGGGGAGAAACACTGAAGCTTTCTTT.

The chain uses TRBV29-1 and TRBJ2-1, with D unresolved. Per the germline V gene, CDR1 is SQVTM and CDR2 is ANQGSEA. The CDR3 is 16 residues long. V gave up 0 bases and J gave up 0 bases, with 12 bases separating them. CDR3 in amino acids: CSVEDVGPHSYNEQFF. The CDR3 DNA reads as TGCAGCGTTGAAGATGTGGGTCCCCACTCCTACAATGAGCAGTTCTTC.

The DNA for the CDR3 is TGTGCCAGCAGCGTAGAGGGCAGTCGGACTGAAGCTTTCTTT. Amino acid sequence: CASSVEGSRTEAFF. The chain is built from TRBV9 and TRBJ1-1; no definite D call. This CDR3 contains 14 residues. Looked up from germline, CDR1 is SGDLS and CDR2 is YYNGEE. V shed 0 bases and J shed 5 bases, with 11 bases lying between them.

The chain has TRBV29-1 and TRBJ2-5; TRBD2 might be the D (5 bases). CDR1 and CDR2 (germline): SQVTM, ANQGSEA. V was pared by 8 bases and J by 0 bases, with 13 bases between. The CDR3 runs to 13 residues. The CDR3 reads CSLRREDQETQYF. DNA for the CDR3: TGCAGCTTGCGTCGGGAAGACCAAGAGACCCAGTACTTC.

The chain is built from TRBV4-1 and TRBJ2-5; D is undetermined. There are 15 residues in the CDR3. V was trimmed by 4 bases and J by 3 bases, leaving 15 bases between them. Germline V CDR1 and CDR2: MGHRA, YSYEKL. The CDR3 reads CASSRGSNGEETQYF. CDR3 nucleotide sequence: TGCGCCAGCAGCCGAGGATCGAACGGTGAAGAGACCCAGTACTTC.

This chain connects TRBV30 to TRBJ2-3; no firm D call. CDR1 and CDR2 (germline): GTSNPN, SVGIG (reference sequence). Trimming pared 0 bases from V and 0 bases from J, leaving 7 bases between. The CDR3 is made up of 14 amino acids. CDR3 bases: TGTGCCTGGAGTGTACTTGTAAGCACAGATACGCAGTATTTT. Translating it yields CAWSVLVSTDTQYF.

The chain uses TRBV3-1 and TRBJ2-7, with a weak D call TRBD2 (5 bases). The CDR3 sequence is 16 residues long. V was pared by 0 bases and J by 0 bases, with 12 bases between. Germline V lookup: CDR1 LGHDT, CDR2 YNNKEL (reference sequence). CDR3 sequence reads: CASSQDMSGSSYEQYF. In DNA form, the CDR3 reads TGTGCCAGCAGCCAAGATATGAGCGGCAGCTCCTACGAGCAGTACTTC.

This sequence joins TRBV28 and TRBJ2-7, with 8 nucleotides matching TRBD2. V shed 6 bases, J shed 3 bases, and the junction held 13 bases outside the gene matches. Germline V lookup: CDR1 MDHEN, CDR2 SYDVKM. The length of the CDR3 is 16 residues. CDR3 region: CASRPTGRRGDYEQYF. As DNA, the CDR3 is TGTGCCAGCAGGCCCACCGGTAGGCGGGGGGACTACGAGCAGTACTTC. The full variable domain, rest sourced from reference TRBV28 and TRBJ2-7, is DVKVTQSSRYLVKRTGEKVFLECVQDMDHENMFWYRQDPGLGLRLIYFSYDVKMKEKGDIPEGYSVSREKKERFSLILESASTNQTSMYLCASRPTGRRGDYEQYFGPGTRLTVT.

The V gene is TRBV29-1, the J gene TRBJ2-7; 11 positions match TRBD2. The CDR3 totals 14 residues. The V gene end was trimmed by 5 bases and the J gene end by 3 bases; junction bases not matched to a gene: 6. The V gene's germline CDR1 is SQVTM and CDR2 ANQGSEA. CDR3 amino acids: CSVRHGTSGYEQYF. The CDR3 nucleotides are TGCAGCGTTCGACACGGGACTAGCGGCTACGAGCAGTACTTC.

The chain is built from TRBV29-1 and TRBJ1-2; TRBD1 aligns across 7 bases. V trimming: 2 bases; J trimming: 3 bases; junction bases outside the gene matches: 3. This CDR3 has 13 residues. Germline CDR1 is SQVTM and CDR2 is ANQGSEA. The DNA of the CDR3 is TGCAGCGTTGAACGGGGGACAGACTATGGCTACACCTTC. Translating it yields CSVERGTDYGYTF.

Here the CDR3 reads CASSGDTDTGELFF. The CDR3 nucleotides read TGTGCCAGCAGCGGAGACACTGACACCGGGGAGCTGTTTTTT. J is TRBJ2-2 and V is TRBV9; D is undetermined. V gave up 3 bases and J gave up 3 bases, with 9 bases separating them. Germline-derived CDR1 and CDR2 are SGDLS and YYNGEE. The CDR3 has 14 amino acids.

The chain is built from TRBV7-9 and TRBJ1-1; no clear D gene. Germline V gene lookup returns CDR1 SEHNR and CDR2 FQNEAQ (reference sequence). The CDR3 sequence is 14 residues long. Trimming took off 6 bases at V and 0 bases at J, with 11 bases between the two ends. The CDR3 loop is CASRQERMNTEAFF. CDR3 nucleotide sequence: TGTGCCAGCAGACAAGAGCGAATGAACACTGAAGCTTTCTTT.

This chain links TRBV11-2 with TRBJ2-7, with 7 bases fitting TRBD2. The trim removed 7 bases at V and 3 bases at J, leaving 9 bases unmatched. Germline-derived CDR1 and CDR2 are SGHAT and FQNNGV. The CDR3 loop spans 14 amino acids. CDR3 DNA: TGTGCCAGCACCCTAGGAGCGGGGATCTACGAGCAGTACTTC. Amino acid sequence: CASTLGAGIYEQYF.

The chain combines TRBV7-9 with TRBJ1-1, with D perhaps TRBD1 (6 bases). The CDR3 is 16 residues long. V was shortened by 5 bases and J by 3 bases, with 19 bases between the two germline ends. The V gene's germline CDR1 is SEHNR and CDR2 FQNEAQ (reference sequence). The CDR3 DNA reads as TGTGCCAGCAGCCCCCATCCCGGGACACAAGACACTGAAGCTTTCTTT. This codes for CASSPHPGTQDTEAFF.